This entry concerns a single T cell receptor (beta chain). The target antigen is unknown. TCRdb redid the calling of the 5' RACE reads with MiXCR, one entry per CDR3 protein. The table includes around 250,000 distinct CDR3 sequences, 6% to 7.5% detected once. This CDR3 has 15 amino acids. CDR1 SQVTM and CDR2 ANQGSEA come from the germline V gene. V gave up 6 bases and J gave up 6 bases, with 20 bases separating them. This entry belongs to a study of T cells after yellow fever vaccination. Study-level results: Peaking on day 5 versus 15, the secondary response was faster but weaker. Reappearance after the booster was observed for most primary-vaccination clones (more than 95% CD4, almost 90% CD8).

This TCR derives from a man younger than 40 who received the YFV17D yellow fever vaccine. This chain connects TRBV29-1 to TRBJ2-2, with a tentative D call TRBD1 (5 bases). The starting material was CD4+ T cells sorted from PBMCs, obtained 15 days after the yellow fever booster vaccination. CDR3 DNA sequence: TGCAGCGTCCTACCGACAGTAACACCTTCCGGGGAGCTGTTTTTT. Its translation is CSVLPTVTPSGELFF.